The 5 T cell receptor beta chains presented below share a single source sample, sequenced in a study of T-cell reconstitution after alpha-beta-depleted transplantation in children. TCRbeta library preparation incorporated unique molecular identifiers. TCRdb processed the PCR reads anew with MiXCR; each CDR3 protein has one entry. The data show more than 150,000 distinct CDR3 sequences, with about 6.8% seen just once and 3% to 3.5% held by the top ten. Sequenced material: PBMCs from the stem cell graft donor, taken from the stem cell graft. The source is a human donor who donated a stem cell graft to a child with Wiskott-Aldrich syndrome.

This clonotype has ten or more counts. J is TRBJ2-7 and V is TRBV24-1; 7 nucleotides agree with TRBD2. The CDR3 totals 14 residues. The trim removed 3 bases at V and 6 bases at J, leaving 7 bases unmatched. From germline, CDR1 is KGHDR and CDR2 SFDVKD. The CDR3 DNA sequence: TGTGCCACCAGTGATCACCGGGAGGTCTCCGAGCAGTACTTC. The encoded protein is CATSDHREVSEQYF.

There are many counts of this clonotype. The chain's CDR3 is CASSLRAGGQPQHF. As DNA, the CDR3 is TGTGCCAGCAGTTTAAGGGCAGGGGGCCAGCCCCAGCATTTT. V gene TRBV12-3 or TRBV12-4 combines with J gene TRBJ1-5, with TRBD1 matching 8 bases. Trimming at V came to 2 bases and at J to 7 bases, leaving 4 bases not matched to a gene. The CDR3 runs to 14 residues.

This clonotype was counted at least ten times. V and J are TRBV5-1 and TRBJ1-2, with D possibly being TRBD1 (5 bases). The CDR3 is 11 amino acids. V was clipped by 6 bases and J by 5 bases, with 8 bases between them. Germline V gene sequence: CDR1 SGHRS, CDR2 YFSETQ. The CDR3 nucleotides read TGCGCCAGCACCGACAGTTATGGCTACACCTTC. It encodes CASTDSYGYTF.

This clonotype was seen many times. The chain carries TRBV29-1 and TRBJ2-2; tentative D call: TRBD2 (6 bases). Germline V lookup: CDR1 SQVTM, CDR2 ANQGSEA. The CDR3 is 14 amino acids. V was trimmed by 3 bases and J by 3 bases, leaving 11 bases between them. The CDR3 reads CSVEEGFHTGELFF. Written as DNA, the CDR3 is TGCAGCGTTGAGGAGGGCTTCCACACCGGGGAGCTGTTTTTT.

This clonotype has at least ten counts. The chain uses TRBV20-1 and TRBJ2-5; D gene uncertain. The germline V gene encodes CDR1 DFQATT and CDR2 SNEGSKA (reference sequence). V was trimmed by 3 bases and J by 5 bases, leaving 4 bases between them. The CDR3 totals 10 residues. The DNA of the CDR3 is TGCAGTGCTAGTAGCGAGACCCAGTACTTC. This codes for CSASSETQYF.